The 8 T cell receptor beta chains below were found in one sample sequenced in a study of T cell responses to AZD1222 COVID-19 vaccine. Method: immunoSEQ multiplex PCR; TCRdb's copy keeps in-frame clones and lacks some. This sample has about 140,000 clones, with roughly 90% found just once. This material consisted of peripheral blood, taken on day 0 of AZD1222 vaccination. The receptors were gathered from an adult in good health.

The genes are TRBV14 and TRBJ2-4; TRBD1 matches at 7 bases. CDR1 SGHDN and CDR2 FVKESK come from the germline V gene. The CDR3 length is 18 residues. V shed 1 base, J shed 0 bases, and the junction held 9 bases outside the gene matches. CDR3 amino acids: CASSQGADREQAKNIQYF. Written as DNA, the CDR3 is TGTGCCAGCAGCCAAGGGGCTGACAGGGAACAAGCCAAAAACATTCAGTACTTC.

V gene TRBV7-2 combines with J gene TRBJ2-3; 12 bases are a match to TRBD2. The CDR3 length is 16 residues. Trimming cost V 2 bases and J 4 bases; bases outside gene matches: 4. The germline V gene encodes CDR1 SGHTA and CDR2 FQGNSA. The CDR3 DNA is TGTGCCAGCAGCTTATCTAGCGGGAGGGCCCCAGATACGCAGTATTTT. Translated, it gives CASSLSSGRAPDTQYF.

This clone was detected only a few times. The chain employs TRBV3-1 (or the pseudogene TRBV3-2) and TRBJ1-1, with 8 bases lining up with TRBD1. Trimming removed 2 bases from V and 3 bases from J; junction bases left unmatched: 11. The CDR3 totals 17 residues. In germline, CDR1 is LGHDT, CDR2 YNNKEL (reference sequence). The CDR3 loop is CASSQQDRVSGYTEAFF. The DNA for the CDR3 is TGTGCCAGCAGCCAACAGGACAGGGTCAGTGGGTACACTGAAGCTTTCTTT.

This clone was recorded once. This chain joins TRBV2 and TRBJ2-7; D uncertain. V gave up 8 bases and J gave up 1 base, with 6 bases separating them. Germline V gene sequence: CDR1 SNHLY, CDR2 FYNNEI. The CDR3 runs to 11 residues. DNA of the CDR3: TGTGCCAGCCGACTTTCCTACGAGCAGTACTTC. It encodes CASRLSYEQYF.

This chain uses TRBV7-2 with TRBJ2-7; 10 positions match TRBD2. Per the germline V gene, CDR1 is SGHTA and CDR2 is FQGNSA. V trimming: 4 bases; J trimming: 3 bases; junction bases outside the gene matches: 6. There are 15 residues in the CDR3. CDR3 protein: CASSSPSGSFYEQYF. The DNA of the CDR3 is TGTGCCAGCAGCTCCCCTAGCGGGAGTTTCTACGAGCAGTACTTC.

The rearrangement uses TRBV5-4 and TRBJ1-5; 8 nucleotides agree with TRBD1. V was clipped by 4 bases and J by 1 base; unmatched bases: 7. The V gene's germline CDR1 is SGHNT and CDR2 YYREEE (reference sequence). This CDR3 region has 16 residues. The CDR3 DNA sequence: TGTGCCAGCAGCACAACCGGACAGGGCAGCAATCAGCCCCAGCATTTT. Translating gives CASSTTGQGSNQPQHF.

CDR3 DNA sequence: TGTGCCAGCAGCCCACGGACCTACGAGCAGTACTTC. Translated, it gives CASSPRTYEQYF. This rearrangement joins TRBV7-9 to TRBJ2-7; D gene ambiguous. CDR1 SEHNR and CDR2 FQNEAQ come from the germline V gene (reference sequence). The CDR3 length is 12 residues. The germline V and J ends were trimmed by 5 bases and 2 bases, with 7 bases remaining between them.

The chain combines TRBV5-1 with TRBJ1-1; tentatively, D is TRBD1 (5 bases). The V end lost 0 bases, the J end lost 7 bases, and 13 bases lay between the germline ends. The CDR3 sequence is 14 residues long. Germline CDR1 is SGHRS and CDR2 is YFSETQ. CDR3 nucleotide sequence: TGCGCCAGCAGCTTGGCGGGGGGGAGTAGTGAAGCTTTCTTT. Translating it yields CASSLAGGSSEAFF.